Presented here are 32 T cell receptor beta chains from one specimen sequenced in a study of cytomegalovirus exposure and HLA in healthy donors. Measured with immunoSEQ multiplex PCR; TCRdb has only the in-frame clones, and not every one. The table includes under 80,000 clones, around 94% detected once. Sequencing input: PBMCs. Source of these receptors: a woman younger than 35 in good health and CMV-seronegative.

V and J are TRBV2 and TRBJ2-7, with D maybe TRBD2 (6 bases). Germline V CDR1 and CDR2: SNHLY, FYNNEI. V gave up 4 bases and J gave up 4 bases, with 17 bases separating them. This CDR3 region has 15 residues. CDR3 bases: TGTGCCAGCAGTGCGGTTCGGGACTGGAAGTACGAGCAGTACTTC. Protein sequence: CASSAVRDWKYEQYF.

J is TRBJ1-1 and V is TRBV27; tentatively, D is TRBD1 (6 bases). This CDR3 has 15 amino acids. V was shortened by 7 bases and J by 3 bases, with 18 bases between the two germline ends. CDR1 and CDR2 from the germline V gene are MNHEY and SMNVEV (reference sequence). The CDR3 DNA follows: TGTGCCAGCATAGTCAGGGGCGCGGCGTACACTGAAGCTTTCTTT. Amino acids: CASIVRGAAYTEAFF.

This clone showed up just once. This chain's CDR3 is CASSSLRGASSYEQYF. DNA for the CDR3: TGTGCCAGCAGTTCCCTTAGGGGCGCGAGCTCCTACGAGCAGTACTTC. The rearrangement links TRBV28 to TRBJ2-7, with TRBD1 as a possible D gene (5 bases). Germline V gives CDR1 MDHEN, CDR2 SYDVKM. Deletions cut 4 bases from V and 0 bases from J, with 16 bases between. This CDR3 is 16 amino acids long.

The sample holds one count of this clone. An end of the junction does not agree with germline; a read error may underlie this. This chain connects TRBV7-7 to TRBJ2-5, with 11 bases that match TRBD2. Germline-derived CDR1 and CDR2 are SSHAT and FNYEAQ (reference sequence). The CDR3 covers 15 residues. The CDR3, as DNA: TGTGCTAGCAGCGGGGGACTAGCGGTACAAGAGACCCAGTACTTC. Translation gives CASSGGLAVQETQYF.

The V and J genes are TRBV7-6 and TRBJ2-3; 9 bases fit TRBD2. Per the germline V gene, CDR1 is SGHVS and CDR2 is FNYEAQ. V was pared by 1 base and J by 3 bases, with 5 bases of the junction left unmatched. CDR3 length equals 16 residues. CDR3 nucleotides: TGTGCCAGCAGCTTAGTGGTAGCGGGAGCGACAGATACGCAGTATTTT. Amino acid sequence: CASSLVVAGATDTQYF.

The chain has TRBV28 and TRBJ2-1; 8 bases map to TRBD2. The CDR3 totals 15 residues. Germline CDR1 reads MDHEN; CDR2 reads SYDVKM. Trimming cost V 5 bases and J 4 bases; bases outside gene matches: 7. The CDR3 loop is CASSQPSGSYNEQFF. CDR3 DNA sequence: TGTGCCAGCAGTCAGCCTAGCGGGTCATACAATGAGCAGTTCTTC.

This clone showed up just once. CDR3 coding DNA: TGTGCCAGCAGACCACGGGACAGTACAAAGCCCCAGCATTTT. Translation: CASRPRDSTKPQHF. The V and J genes are TRBV2 and TRBJ1-5; 7 positions match TRBD1. The CDR3 has 14 residues. Trimming cost V 6 bases and J 8 bases; bases outside gene matches: 10. CDR1 SNHLY and CDR2 FYNNEI come from the germline V gene.

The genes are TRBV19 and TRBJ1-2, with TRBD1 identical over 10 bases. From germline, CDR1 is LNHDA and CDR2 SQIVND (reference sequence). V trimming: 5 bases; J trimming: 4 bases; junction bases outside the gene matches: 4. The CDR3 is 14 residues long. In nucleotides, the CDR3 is TGTGCCAGTAGTGTCGGACAGGGGGGCTATGGCTACACCTTC. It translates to CASSVGQGGYGYTF.

The CDR3 region is CASSLRSNQETQYF. CDR3 nucleotide sequence: TGTGCCAGCAGCTTAAGGAGTAACCAAGAGACCCAGTACTTC. V and J are TRBV11-1 and TRBJ2-5; D remains ambiguous. The length of the CDR3 is 14 residues. Trimming removed 2 bases at V and 0 bases at J, with 7 bases between. Germline V gene sequence: CDR1 SGHAT, CDR2 FQDESV (reference sequence). Full variable domain (remainder filled in from reference TRBV11-1 and TRBJ2-5): EAEVAQSPRYKITEKSQAVAFWCDPISGHATLYWYRQILGQGPELLVQFQDESVVDDSQLPKDRFSAERLKGVDSTLKIQPAELGDSAMYLCASSLRSNQETQYFGPGTRLLVL.

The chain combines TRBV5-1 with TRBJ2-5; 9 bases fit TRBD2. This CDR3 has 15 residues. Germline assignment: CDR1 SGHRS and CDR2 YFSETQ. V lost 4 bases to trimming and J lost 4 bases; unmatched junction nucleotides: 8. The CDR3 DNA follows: TGCGCCAGCAGCCATGCGGGGGGGCCGATAGAGACCCAGTACTTC. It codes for CASSHAGGPIETQYF.

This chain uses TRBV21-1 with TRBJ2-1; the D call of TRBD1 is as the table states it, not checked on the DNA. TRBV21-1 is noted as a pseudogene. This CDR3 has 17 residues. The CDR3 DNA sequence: TGTGCCAGCAGCAAAGTTGCCGGGACCCGACAGGTCAATGAGCAGTTCTTC. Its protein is CASSKVAGTRQVNEQFF.

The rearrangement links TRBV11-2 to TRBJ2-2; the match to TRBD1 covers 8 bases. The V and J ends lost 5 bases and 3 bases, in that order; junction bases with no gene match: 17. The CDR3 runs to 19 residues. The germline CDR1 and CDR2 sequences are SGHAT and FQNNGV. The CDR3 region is CASSPGQGRGRLDTGELFF. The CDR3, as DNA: TGTGCCAGCAGCCCCGGTCAGGGCAGGGGGCGTTTGGACACCGGGGAGCTGTTTTTT. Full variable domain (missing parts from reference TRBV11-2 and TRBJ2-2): EAGVAQSPRYKIIEKRQSVAFWCNPISGHATLYWYQQILGQGPKLLIQFQNNGVVDDSQLPKDRFSAERLKGVDSTLKIQPAKLEDSAVYLCASSPGQGRGRLDTGELFFGEGSRLTVL.

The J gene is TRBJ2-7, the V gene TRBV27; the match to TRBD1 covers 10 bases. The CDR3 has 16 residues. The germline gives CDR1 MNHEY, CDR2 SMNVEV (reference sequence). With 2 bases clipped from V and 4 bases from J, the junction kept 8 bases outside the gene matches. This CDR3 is CASSLGPGQGIYEQYF. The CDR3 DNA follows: TGTGCCAGCAGTTTAGGCCCGGGACAGGGGATTTACGAGCAGTACTTC.

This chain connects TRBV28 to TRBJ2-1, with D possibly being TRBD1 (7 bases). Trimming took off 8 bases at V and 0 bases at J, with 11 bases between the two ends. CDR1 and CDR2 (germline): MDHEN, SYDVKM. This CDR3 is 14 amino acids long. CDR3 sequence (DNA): TGTGCCAGCCAGGGGGGACCCTCCTACAATGAGCAGTTCTTC. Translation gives CASQGGPSYNEQFF.

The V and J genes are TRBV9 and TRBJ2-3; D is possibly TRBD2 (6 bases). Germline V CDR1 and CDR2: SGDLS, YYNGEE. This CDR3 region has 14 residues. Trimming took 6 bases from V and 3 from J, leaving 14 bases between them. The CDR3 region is CASTAGLGTDTQYF. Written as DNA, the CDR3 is TGTGCCAGCACGGCGGGACTCGGGACAGATACGCAGTATTTT.

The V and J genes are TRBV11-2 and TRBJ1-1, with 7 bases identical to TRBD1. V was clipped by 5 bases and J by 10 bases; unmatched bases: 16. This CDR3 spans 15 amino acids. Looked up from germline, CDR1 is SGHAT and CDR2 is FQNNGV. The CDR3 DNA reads TGTGCCAGCAGCCCCAGACAGGGACGAACACTAGGAGCTTTCTTT. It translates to CASSPRQGRTLGAFF.

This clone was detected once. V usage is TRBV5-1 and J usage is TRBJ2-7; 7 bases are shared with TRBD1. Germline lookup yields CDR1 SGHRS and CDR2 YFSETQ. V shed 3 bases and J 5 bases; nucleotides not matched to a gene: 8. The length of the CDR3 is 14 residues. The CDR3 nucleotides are TGCGCCAGCAGCTCCGACTTGACAGGGAACGAGCAGTACTTC. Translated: CASSSDLTGNEQYF.

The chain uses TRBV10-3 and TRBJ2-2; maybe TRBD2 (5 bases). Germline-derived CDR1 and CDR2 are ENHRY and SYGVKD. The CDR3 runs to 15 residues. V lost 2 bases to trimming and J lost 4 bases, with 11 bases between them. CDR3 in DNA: TGTGCCATCAGTGAGAACCGAGGGCCCACCGGGGAGCTGTTTTTT. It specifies CAISENRGPTGELFF.

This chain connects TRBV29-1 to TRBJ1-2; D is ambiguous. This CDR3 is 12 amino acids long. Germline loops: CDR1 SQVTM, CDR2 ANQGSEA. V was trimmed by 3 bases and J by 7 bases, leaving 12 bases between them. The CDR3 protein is CSVEETATGYTF. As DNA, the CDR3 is TGCAGCGTTGAGGAGACCGCCACTGGCTACACCTTC.

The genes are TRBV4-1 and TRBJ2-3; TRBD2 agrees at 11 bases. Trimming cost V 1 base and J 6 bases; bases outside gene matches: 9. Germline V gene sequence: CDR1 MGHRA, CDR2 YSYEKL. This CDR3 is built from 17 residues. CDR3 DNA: TGCGCCAGCAGCCAAGCCGTGATAATAGCGGGGGGGGATACGCAGTATTTT. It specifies CASSQAVIIAGGDTQYF.

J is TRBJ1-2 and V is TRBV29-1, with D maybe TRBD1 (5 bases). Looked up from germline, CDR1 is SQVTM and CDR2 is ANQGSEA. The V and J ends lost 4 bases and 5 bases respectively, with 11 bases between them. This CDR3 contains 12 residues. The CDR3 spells CSVALGTYGYTF. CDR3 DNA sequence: TGCAGCGTTGCGCTAGGGACTTATGGCTACACCTTC.

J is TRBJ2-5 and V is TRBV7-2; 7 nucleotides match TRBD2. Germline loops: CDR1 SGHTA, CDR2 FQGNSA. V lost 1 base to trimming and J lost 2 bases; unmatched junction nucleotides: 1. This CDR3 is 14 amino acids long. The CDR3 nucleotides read TGTGCCAGCAGCTTAGGCGGGGGACAAGAGACCCAGTACTTC. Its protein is CASSLGGGQETQYF.

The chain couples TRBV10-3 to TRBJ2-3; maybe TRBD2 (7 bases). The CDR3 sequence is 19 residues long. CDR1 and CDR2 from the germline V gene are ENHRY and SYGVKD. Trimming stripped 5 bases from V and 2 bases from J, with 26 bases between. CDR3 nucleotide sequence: TGTGCCATCAGTCCTCGTAAAGGACTAGGGAAGGGGGACACAGATACGCAGTATTTT. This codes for CAISPRKGLGKGDTDTQYF.

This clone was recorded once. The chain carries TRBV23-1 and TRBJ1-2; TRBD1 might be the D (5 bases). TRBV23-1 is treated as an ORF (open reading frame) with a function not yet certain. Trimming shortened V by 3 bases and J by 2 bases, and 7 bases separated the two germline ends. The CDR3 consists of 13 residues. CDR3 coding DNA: TGCGCCAGCAGTCAGAGGACAAACTATGGCTACACCTTC. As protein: CASSQRTNYGYTF.

In nucleotides, the CDR3 is TGCGCCAGCAGCTTGGAGGGGTTTGGTTCACCCCTCCACTTT. It specifies CASSLEGFGSPLHF. V gene TRBV5-1 combines with J gene TRBJ1-6; tentative D call: TRBD1 (5 bases). This CDR3 is built from 14 residues. CDR1 is SGHRS, CDR2 YFSETQ, per germline. Between the trimmed V and J ends, which lost 0 bases and 9 bases, there was a span of 10 bases. The full variable domain, its missing parts supplied by reference TRBV5-1 and TRBJ1-6, is KAGVTQTPRYLIKTRGQQVTLSCSPISGHRSVSWYQQTPGQGLQFLFEYFSETQRNKGNFPGRFSGRQFSNSRSEMNVSTLELGDSALYLCASSLEGFGSPLHFGNGTRLTVT.

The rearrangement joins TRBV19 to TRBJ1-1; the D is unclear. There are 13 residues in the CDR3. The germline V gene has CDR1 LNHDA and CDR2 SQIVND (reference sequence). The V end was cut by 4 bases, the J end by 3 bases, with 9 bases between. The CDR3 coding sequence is TGTGCCAGTAGTACCCGTCGGGACACTGAAGCTTTCTTT. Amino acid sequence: CASSTRRDTEAFF.

CDR3 nucleotides: TGTGCCAGCAGCTTAGGACAGGGACCAAATTCACCCCTCCACTTT. Encoded protein: CASSLGQGPNSPLHF. The rearrangement links TRBV7-9 to TRBJ1-6; 7 nucleotides agree with TRBD1. The CDR3 has 15 residues. The germline gives CDR1 SEHNR, CDR2 FQNEAQ (reference sequence). Trimming removed 1 base from V and 7 bases from J; junction bases left unmatched: 4.

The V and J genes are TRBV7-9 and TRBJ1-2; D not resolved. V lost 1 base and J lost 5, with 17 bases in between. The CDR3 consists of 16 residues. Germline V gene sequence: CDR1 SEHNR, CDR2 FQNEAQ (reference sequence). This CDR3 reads CASSLGGAGVGYGYTF. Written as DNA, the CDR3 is TGTGCCAGCAGCTTAGGGGGTGCCGGGGTCGGATATGGCTACACCTTC.

CDR3 amino acids: CASSRRDRNYGYTF. CDR3 nucleotide sequence: TGTGCCAGCAGTAGGAGGGACAGAAACTATGGCTACACCTTC. J is TRBJ1-2 and V is TRBV27, with 7 bases that match TRBD1. CDR3 length: 14 amino acids. Germline V gene sequence: CDR1 MNHEY, CDR2 SMNVEV (reference sequence). With 5 bases clipped from V and 2 bases from J, the junction kept 5 bases outside the gene matches.

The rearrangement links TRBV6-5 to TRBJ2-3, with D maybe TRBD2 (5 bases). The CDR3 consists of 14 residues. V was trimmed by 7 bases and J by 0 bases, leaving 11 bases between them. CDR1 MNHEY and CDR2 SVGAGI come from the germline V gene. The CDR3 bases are TGTGCCAGCATGGCTAGCTTCAGCACAGATACGCAGTATTTT. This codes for CASMASFSTDTQYF.

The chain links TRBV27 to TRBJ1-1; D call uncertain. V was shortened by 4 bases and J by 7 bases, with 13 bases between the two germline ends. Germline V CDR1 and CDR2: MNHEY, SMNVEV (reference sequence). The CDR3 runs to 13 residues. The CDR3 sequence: CASSSLEAREAFF. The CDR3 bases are TGTGCCAGCAGTTCCCTAGAGGCTCGTGAAGCTTTCTTT.

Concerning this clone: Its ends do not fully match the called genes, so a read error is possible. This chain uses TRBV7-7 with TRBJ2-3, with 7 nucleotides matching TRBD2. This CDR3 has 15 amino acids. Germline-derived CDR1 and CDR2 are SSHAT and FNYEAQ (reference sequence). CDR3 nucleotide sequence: TGTGCTAGCAGTCCCGGCGGGGGAATCACAGATACGCAGTATTTT. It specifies CASSPGGGITDTQYF.